What follows are 7 T cell receptor beta chains derived from one specimen sequenced in a study of response to subunit inactivated influenza vaccine. A single record per CDR3 protein comes from TCRdb applying MiXCR to the RT-PCR reads. The sample contains a few hundred thousand distinct CDR3 sequences, around 11% of which appear only once. These same data were also listed under a study on T cells expressing NK-cell markers. That report notes: TCR beta libraries carry UMIs added by 5'RACE template switching.

This specimen was PBMCs from blood, taken on the day of vaccination. The receptor set was obtained from a man in his fifties who received an inactivated influenza vaccine.

The genes are TRBV4-3 and TRBJ2-5; no firm D call. The V gene lost 3 bases and the J gene lost 5 bases, with 7 bases spanning the gap. Germline-derived CDR1 and CDR2 are LGHNA and YSLEER. This CDR3 has 12 residues. CDR3 loop: CASSHRAETQYF. Written as DNA, the CDR3 is TGCGCCAGCAGCCACAGAGCGGAGACCCAGTACTTC.

This clonotype was seen a few times. This sequence joins TRBV2 and TRBJ1-1; D remains unclear. This CDR3 has 15 amino acids. V was trimmed by 9 bases and J by 0 bases, leaving 17 bases between them. CDR1 SNHLY and CDR2 FYNNEI come from the germline V gene. The CDR3 is CASKTAVTLNTEAFF. Written as DNA, the CDR3 is TGTGCCAGTAAGACCGCGGTAACCTTGAACACTGAAGCTTTCTTT.

The chain employs TRBV29-1 and TRBJ1-1; D is ambiguous. The germline CDR1 and CDR2 sequences are SQVTM and ANQGSEA. V lost 6 bases to trimming and J lost 4 bases, with 15 bases between them. The CDR3 runs to 13 residues. The CDR3 spells CSVRGGLGTEAFF. CDR3 nucleotides: TGCAGCGTCCGCGGAGGATTAGGCACTGAAGCTTTCTTT. The full variable domain, with the rest looked up from reference TRBV29-1 and TRBJ1-1, is SAVISQKPSRDICQRGTSLTIQCQVDSQVTMMFWYRQQPGQSLTLIATANQGSEATYESGFVIDKFPISRPNLTFSTLTVSNMSPEDSSIYLCSVRGGLGTEAFFGQGTRLTVV.

This clonotype came up many times. J is TRBJ2-7 and V is TRBV19, with TRBD1 as a possible D gene (5 bases). Germline lookup yields CDR1 LNHDA and CDR2 SQIVND (reference sequence). Trimming shortened V by 9 bases and J by 0 bases, and 15 bases separated the two germline ends. This CDR3 is 14 amino acids long. The DNA of the CDR3 is TGTGCCAGCAAAAGGGGCCCTAGCTCCTACGAGCAGTACTTC. Encoded protein: CASKRGPSSYEQYF.

A few counts support this clonotype. This chain joins TRBV7-9 and TRBJ1-1; tentatively, D is TRBD1 (6 bases). Trimming removed 5 bases at V and 5 bases at J, with 15 bases between. The germline V gene encodes CDR1 SEHNR and CDR2 FQNEAQ (reference sequence). This CDR3 spans 14 amino acids. CDR3 nucleotides: TGTGCCAGCAGCGTAGACAGGATCCGTACTGAAGCTTTCTTT. Encoded protein: CASSVDRIRTEAFF.

CDR3 sequence: CATRGNQETQYF. DNA of the CDR3: TGTGCCACCCGGGGGAACCAAGAGACCCAGTACTTC. The V call is TRBV24-1, the J call TRBJ2-5, with D possibly being TRBD2 (6 bases). Germline lookup yields CDR1 KGHDR and CDR2 SFDVKD. This CDR3 region has 12 residues. Between the trimmed V and J ends, which lost 9 bases and 0 bases, there was a span of 7 bases.

In its sample, this clonotype was seen a few times. The chain recombines TRBV2 with TRBJ2-1; D call uncertain. The CDR3 has 15 amino acids. The germline CDR1 and CDR2 sequences are SNHLY and FYNNEI. Trimming stripped 0 bases from V and 0 bases from J, with 6 bases between. The CDR3 spells CASSEASSSYNEQFF. CDR3 in DNA: TGTGCCAGCAGTGAAGCAAGTAGCTCCTACAATGAGCAGTTCTTC.